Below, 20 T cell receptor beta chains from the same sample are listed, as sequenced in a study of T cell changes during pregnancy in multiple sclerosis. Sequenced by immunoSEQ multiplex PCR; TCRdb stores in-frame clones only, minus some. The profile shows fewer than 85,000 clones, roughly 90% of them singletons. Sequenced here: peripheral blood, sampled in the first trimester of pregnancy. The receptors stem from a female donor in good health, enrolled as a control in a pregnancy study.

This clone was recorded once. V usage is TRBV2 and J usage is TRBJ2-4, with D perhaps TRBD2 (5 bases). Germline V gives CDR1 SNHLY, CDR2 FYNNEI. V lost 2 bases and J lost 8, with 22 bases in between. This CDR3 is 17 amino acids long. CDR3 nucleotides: TGTGCCAGCAGTGAATTCTCTGCGGCAATGGGAGAGGACATTCAGTACTTC. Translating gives CASSEFSAAMGEDIQYF.

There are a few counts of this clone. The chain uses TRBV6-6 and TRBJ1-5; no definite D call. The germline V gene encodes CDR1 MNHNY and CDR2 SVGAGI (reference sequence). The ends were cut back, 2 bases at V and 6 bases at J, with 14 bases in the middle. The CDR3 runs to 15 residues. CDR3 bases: TGTGCCAGCAGTTACGAGGGAGGAGGGAGTCAGCCCCAGCATTTT. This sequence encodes CASSYEGGGSQPQHF.

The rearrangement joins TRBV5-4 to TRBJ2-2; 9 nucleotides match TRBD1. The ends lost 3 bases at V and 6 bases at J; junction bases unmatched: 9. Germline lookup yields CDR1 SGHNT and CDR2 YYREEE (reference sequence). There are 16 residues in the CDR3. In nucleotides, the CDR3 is TGTGCCAGCAGCTCTCTAGGGGGACAGGGTGCCGGGGAGCTGTTTTTT. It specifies CASSSLGGQGAGELFF.

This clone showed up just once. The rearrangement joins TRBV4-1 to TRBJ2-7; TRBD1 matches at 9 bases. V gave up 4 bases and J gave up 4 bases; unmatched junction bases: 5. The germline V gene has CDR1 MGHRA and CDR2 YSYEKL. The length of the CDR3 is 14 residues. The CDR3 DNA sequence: TGCGCCAGCAGCCCGACCGGGACAGGGTACGAGCAGTACTTC. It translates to CASSPTGTGYEQYF.

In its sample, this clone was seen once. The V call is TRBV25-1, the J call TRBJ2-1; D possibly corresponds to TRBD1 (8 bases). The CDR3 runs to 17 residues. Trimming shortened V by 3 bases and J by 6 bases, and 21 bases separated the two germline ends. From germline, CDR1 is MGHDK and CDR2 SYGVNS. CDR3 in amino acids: CASSDSQGGGGLNEQFF. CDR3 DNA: TGTGCCAGCAGTGATTCACAGGGGGGAGGGGGCCTCAATGAGCAGTTCTTC.

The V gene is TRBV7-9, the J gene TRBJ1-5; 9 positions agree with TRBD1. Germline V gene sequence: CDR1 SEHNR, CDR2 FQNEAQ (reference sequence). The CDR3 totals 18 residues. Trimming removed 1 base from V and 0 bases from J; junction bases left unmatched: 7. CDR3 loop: CASSLGGQGIISNQPQHF. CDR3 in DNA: TGTGCCAGCAGCTTAGGGGGACAGGGAATAATTAGCAATCAGCCCCAGCATTTT.

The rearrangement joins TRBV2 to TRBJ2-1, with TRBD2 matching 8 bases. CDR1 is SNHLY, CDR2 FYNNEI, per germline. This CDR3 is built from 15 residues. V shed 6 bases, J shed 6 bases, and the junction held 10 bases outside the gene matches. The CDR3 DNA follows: TGTGCCAGCAGACCTAGCGGGCCTTTGGGCAATGAGCAGTTCTTC. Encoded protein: CASRPSGPLGNEQFF. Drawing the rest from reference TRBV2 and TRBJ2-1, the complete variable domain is EPEVTQTPSHQVTQMGQEVILRCVPISNHLYFYWYRQILGQKVEFLVSFYNNEISEKSEIFDDQFSVERPDGSNFTLKIRSTKLEDSAMYFCASRPSGPLGNEQFFGPGTRLTVL.

The CDR3 here is CASSLAGGSNQPQHF. The CDR3 nucleotides read TGTGCCAGCAGCTTAGCCGGGGGAAGCAATCAGCCCCAGCATTTT. The rearrangement uses TRBV7-6 and TRBJ1-5; perhaps TRBD1 as D (5 bases). Germline values: CDR1 SGHVS, CDR2 FNYEAQ. CDR3 length: 15 amino acids. Trimming took off 0 bases at V and 1 base at J, with 7 bases between the two ends.

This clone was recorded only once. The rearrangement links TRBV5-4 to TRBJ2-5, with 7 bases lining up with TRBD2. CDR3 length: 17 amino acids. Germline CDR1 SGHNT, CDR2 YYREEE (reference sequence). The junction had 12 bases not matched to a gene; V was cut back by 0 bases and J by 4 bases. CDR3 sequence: CASSLGGSGRVGETQYF. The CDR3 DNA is TGTGCCAGCAGCTTGGGCGGGAGCGGAAGGGTGGGAGAGACCCAGTACTTC.

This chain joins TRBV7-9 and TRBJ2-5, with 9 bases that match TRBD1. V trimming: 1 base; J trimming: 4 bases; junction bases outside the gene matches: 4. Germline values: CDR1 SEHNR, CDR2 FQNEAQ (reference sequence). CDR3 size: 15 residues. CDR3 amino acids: CASSLGDRVLETQYF. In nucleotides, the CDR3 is TGTGCCAGCAGCTTAGGGGACAGGGTATTAGAGACCCAGTACTTC.

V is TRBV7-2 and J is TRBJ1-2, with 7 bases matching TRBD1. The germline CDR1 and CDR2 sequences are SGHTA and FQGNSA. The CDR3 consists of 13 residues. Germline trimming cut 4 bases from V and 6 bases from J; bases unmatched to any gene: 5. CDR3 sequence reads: CASSSRQGNGYTF. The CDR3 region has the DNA TGTGCCAGCAGCTCTCGACAGGGAAATGGCTACACCTTC.

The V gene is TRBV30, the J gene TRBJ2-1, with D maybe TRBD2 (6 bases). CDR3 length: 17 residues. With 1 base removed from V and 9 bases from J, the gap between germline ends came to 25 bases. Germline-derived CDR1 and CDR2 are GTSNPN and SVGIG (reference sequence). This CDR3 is CAWSARASAGYGVEQFF. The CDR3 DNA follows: TGTGCCTGGAGTGCAAGGGCTAGCGCGGGCTACGGGGTTGAGCAGTTCTTC.

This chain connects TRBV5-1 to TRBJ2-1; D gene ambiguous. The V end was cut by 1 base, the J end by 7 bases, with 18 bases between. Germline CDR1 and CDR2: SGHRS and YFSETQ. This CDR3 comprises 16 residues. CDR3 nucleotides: TGCGCCAGCAGCTTGCCCCGAGATGGAGCGCGGAATGAGCAGTTCTTC. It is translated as CASSLPRDGARNEQFF.

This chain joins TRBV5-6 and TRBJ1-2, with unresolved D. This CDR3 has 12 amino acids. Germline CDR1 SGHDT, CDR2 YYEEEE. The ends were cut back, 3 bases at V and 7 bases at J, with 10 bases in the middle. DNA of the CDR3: TGTGCCAGCAGCTCTCACTCGGGTGGCTACACCTTC. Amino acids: CASSSHSGGYTF.

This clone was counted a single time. CDR3 DNA sequence: TGTGCCAGCAAGGTTTCGGCTAGCTCCTACAATGAGCAGTTCTTC. Translating it yields CASKVSASSYNEQFF. The V call is TRBV2, the J call TRBJ2-1; no clear D gene. The V end lost 7 bases, the J end lost 0 bases, and 13 bases lay between the germline ends. Germline lookup yields CDR1 SNHLY and CDR2 FYNNEI. The CDR3 length is 15 residues.

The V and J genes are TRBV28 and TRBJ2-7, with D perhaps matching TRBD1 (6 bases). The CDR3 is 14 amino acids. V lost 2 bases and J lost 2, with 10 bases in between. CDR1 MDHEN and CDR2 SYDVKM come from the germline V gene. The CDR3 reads CASSLGRTAYEQYF. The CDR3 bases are TGTGCCAGCAGTTTAGGCCGGACAGCCTACGAGCAGTACTTC.

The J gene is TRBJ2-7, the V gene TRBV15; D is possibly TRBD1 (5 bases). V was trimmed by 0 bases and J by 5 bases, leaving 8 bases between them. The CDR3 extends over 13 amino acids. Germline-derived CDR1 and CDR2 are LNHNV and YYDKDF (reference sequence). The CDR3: CATSREGAHEQYF. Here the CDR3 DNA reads TGTGCCACCAGCAGAGAAGGGGCTCACGAGCAGTACTTC. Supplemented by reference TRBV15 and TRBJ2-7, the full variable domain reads DAMVIQNPRYQVTQFGKPVTLSCSQTLNHNVMYWYQQKSSQAPKLLFHYYDKDFNNEADTPDNFQSRRPNTSFCFLDIRSPGLGDTAMYLCATSREGAHEQYFGPGTRLTVT.

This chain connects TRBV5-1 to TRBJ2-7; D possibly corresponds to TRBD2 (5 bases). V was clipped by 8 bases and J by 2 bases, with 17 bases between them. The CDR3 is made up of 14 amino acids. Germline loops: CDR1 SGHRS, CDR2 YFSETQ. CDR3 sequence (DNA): TGCGCCAGTGCCCGGGCGGGTCAAACCTACGAGCAGTACTTC. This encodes CASARAGQTYEQYF.

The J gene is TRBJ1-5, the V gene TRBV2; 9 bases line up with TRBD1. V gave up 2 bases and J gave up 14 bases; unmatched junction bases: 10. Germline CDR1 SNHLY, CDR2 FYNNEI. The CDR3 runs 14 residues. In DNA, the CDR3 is TGTGCCAGCAGTGAAAATGGGGCCGGGACAGGGAAGCATTTT. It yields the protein CASSENGAGTGKHF. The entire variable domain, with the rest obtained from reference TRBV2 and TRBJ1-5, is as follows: EPEVTQTPSHQVTQMGQEVILRCVPISNHLYFYWYRQILGQKVEFLVSFYNNEISEKSEIFDDQFSVERPDGSNFTLKIRSTKLEDSAMYFCASSENGAGTGKHFGDGTRLSIL.

The CDR3 bases are TGTGCCAGCAGCTTGTTCGGGTCCTACAATGAGCAGTTCTTC. This sequence encodes CASSLFGSYNEQFF. The chain carries TRBV5-4 and TRBJ2-1; unclear D gene. V was pared by 1 base and J by 1 base, with 6 bases between. Per germline, CDR1 SGHNT and CDR2 YYREEE (reference sequence). The CDR3 consists of 14 residues.